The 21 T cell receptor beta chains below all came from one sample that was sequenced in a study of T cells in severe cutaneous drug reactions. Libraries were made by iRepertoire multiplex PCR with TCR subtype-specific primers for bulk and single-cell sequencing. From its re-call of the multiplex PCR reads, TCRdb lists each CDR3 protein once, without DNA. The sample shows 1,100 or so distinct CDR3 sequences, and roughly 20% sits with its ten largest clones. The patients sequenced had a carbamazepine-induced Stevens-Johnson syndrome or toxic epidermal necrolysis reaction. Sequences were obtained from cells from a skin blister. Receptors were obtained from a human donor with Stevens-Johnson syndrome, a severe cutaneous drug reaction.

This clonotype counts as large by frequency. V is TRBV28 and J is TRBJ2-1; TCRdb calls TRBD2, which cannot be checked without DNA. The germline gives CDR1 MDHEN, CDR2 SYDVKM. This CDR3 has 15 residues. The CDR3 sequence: CASSLYSSGTAEQFF.

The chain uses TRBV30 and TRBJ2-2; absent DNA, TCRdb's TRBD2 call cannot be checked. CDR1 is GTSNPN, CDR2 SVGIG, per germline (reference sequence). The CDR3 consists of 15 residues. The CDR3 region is CACLAGGGISGELFF.

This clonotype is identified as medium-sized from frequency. This chain's CDR3 is CASTPAMASRVELFF. V and J are TRBV19 and TRBJ2-2; TCRdb gives TRBD2 as the D gene, but with no DNA this cannot be confirmed. The CDR3 is made up of 15 amino acids. Germline CDR1 reads LNHDA; CDR2 reads SQIVND (reference sequence).

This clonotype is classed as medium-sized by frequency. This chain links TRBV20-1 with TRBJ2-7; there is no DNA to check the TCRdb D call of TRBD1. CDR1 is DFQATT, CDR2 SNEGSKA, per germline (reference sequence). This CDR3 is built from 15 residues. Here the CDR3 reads CSARVAGGAPDEQYF.

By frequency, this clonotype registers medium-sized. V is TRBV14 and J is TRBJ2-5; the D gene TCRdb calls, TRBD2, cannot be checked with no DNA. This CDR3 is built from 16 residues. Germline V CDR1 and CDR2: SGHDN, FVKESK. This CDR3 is CASSQDPSGRQETQYF.

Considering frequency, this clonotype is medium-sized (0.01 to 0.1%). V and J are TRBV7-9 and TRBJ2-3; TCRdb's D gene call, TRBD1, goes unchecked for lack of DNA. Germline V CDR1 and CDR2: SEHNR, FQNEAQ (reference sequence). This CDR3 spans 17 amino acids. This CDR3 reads CASSLKGGQWGADTQYF.

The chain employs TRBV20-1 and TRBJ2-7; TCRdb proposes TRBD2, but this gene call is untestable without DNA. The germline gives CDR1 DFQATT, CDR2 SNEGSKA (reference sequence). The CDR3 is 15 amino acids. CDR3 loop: CSARKGLAGVNEQYF.

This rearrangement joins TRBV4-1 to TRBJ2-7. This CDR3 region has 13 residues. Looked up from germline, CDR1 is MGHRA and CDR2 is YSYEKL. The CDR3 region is CASSPTSFHEQYF.

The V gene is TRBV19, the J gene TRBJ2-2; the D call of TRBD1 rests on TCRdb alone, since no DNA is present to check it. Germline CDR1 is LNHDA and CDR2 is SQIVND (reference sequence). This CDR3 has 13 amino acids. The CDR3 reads CATSGRNTGELFF.

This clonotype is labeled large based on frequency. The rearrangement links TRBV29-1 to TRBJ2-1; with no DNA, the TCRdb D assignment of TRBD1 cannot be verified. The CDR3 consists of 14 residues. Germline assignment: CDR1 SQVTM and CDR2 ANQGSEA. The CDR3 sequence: CSVVPDPLYNEQFF.

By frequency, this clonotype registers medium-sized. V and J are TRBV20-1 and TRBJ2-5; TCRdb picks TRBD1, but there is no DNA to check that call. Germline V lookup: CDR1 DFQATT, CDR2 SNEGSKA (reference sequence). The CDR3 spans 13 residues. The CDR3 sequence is CSAPRQGEETQYF.

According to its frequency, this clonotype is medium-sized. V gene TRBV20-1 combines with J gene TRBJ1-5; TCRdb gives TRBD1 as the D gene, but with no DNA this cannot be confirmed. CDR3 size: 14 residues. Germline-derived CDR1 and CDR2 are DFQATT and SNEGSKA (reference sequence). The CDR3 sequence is CSALLRGRSQPQHF.

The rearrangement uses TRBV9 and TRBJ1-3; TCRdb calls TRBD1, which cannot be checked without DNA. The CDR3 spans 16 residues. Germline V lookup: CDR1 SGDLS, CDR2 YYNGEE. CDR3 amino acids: CASSAPRFTGGNTIYF.

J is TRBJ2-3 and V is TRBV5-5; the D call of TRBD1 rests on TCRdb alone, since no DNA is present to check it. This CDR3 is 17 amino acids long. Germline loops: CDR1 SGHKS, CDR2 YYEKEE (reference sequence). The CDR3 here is CASSVIPPPGVADTQYF.

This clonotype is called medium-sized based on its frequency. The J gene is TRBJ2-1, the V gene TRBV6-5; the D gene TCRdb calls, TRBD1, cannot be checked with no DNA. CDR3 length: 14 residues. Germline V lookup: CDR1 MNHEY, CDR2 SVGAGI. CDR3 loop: CASSYLGTAAEQFF.

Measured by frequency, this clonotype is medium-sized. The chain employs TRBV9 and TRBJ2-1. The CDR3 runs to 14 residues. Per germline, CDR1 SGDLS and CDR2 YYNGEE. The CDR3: CASSVATGANEQFF.

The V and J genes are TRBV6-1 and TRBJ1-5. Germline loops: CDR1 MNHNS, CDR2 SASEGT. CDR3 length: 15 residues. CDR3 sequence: CASSEAGYGNQPQHF.

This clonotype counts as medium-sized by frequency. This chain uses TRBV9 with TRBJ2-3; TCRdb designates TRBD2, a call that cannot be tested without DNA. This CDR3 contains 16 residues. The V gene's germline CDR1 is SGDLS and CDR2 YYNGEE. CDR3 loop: CASSAPPGTMGDTQYF.

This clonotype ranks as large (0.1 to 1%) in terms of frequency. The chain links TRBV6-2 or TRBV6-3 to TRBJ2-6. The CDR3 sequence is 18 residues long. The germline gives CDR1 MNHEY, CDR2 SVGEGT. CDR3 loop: CASSYPDFSMSGANVLTF.

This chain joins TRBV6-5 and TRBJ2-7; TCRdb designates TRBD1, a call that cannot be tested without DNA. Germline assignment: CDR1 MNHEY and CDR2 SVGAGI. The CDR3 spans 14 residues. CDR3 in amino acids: CASSKGDWSYEQYF.

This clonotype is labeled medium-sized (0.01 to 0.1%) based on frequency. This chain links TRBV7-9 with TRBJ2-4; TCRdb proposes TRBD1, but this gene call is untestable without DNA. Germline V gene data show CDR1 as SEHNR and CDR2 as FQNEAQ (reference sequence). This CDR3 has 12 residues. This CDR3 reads CASSSEGRKKYF.